The 8 T cell receptor beta chains presented below share a single source sample, sequenced in a study of STAT3 mutations in large granular lymphocyte leukemia. These receptors' antigens are unknown. Data came from immunoSEQ multiplex PCR; TCRdb stores just in-frame clones and leaves some out. The sample has fewer than 11,000 clones, around nine tenths seen once. Whole-study results and caveats: Every T-LGLL patient had at least one immunodominant TCRbeta clonotype.

Sequencing was carried out using peripheral blood mononuclear cells. The receptors shown here come from a man aged 60 to 69 with T-cell large granular lymphocyte leukemia. Some clones in this sample may be carry-over from other donors' samples.

This chain links TRBV30 with TRBJ1-2, with TRBD1 identical over 7 bases. CDR3 length: 14 residues. Germline V CDR1 and CDR2: GTSNPN, SVGIG (reference sequence). The V segment lost 0 bases and the J segment 4 bases; nucleotides outside the gene matches: 5. CDR3 bases: TGTGCCTGGAGTGTAGGGACAGACGCCTATGGCTACACCTTC. This encodes CAWSVGTDAYGYTF. Supplemented by reference TRBV30 and TRBJ1-2, the full variable domain reads SQTIHQWPATLVQPVGSPLSLECTVEGTSNPNLYWYRQAAGRGLQLLFYSVGIGQISSEVPQNLSASRPQDRQFILSSKKLLLSDSGFYLCAWSVGTDAYGYTFGSGTRLTVV.

The V and J genes are TRBV5-1 and TRBJ1-2; no clear D. CDR1 is SGHRS and CDR2 is YFSETQ in the germline V gene. The CDR3 extends over 13 amino acids. V dropped 4 bases and J dropped 4 bases, with 11 bases sitting between them. CDR3 DNA sequence: TGCGCCAGCAGCCAACAGCACTCCTATGGCTACACCTTC. Encoded protein: CASSQQHSYGYTF. The whole variable domain, remainder taken from reference TRBV5-1 and TRBJ1-2, is KAGVTQTPRYLIKTRGQQVTLSCSPISGHRSVSWYQQTPGQGLQFLFEYFSETQRNKGNFPGRFSGRQFSNSRSEMNVSTLELGDSALYLCASSQQHSYGYTFGSGTRLTVV.

This chain joins TRBV13 and TRBJ2-4; 10 bases map to TRBD2. Trimming took 1 base from V and 1 from J; bases not matched to a gene: 10. The CDR3 is 19 residues long. Germline V gene sequence: CDR1 PRHDT, CDR2 FYEKMQ (reference sequence). Here the CDR3 reads CASSLAASGGPRAKNIQYF. In DNA, the CDR3 is TGTGCCAGCAGCTTAGCTGCTAGCGGGGGCCCCCGGGCCAAAAACATTCAGTACTTC. Looking up the rest from reference TRBV13 and TRBJ2-4 gives the full variable domain: AAGVIQSPRHLIKEKRETATLKCYPIPRHDTVYWYQQGPGQDPQFLISFYEKMQSDKGSIPDRFSAQQFSDYHSELNMSSLELGDSALYFCASSLAASGGPRAKNIQYFGAGTRLSVL.

The chain's CDR3 is CASSLGTSVDNEQFF. The DNA of the CDR3 is TGTGCCAGCAGCTTGGGGACTAGTGTCGACAATGAGCAGTTCTTC. This rearrangement joins TRBV11-3 to TRBJ2-1; 8 nucleotides agree with TRBD2. V was pared by 3 bases and J by 5 bases, with 6 bases of the junction left unmatched. The CDR3 spans 15 residues. Germline lookup yields CDR1 SGHNT and CDR2 YENEEA.

This chain connects TRBV5-5 to TRBJ2-4, with D perhaps assigned TRBD1 or TRBD2 (5 bases each). V dropped 4 bases and J dropped 5 bases, with 16 bases sitting between them. The CDR3 extends over 15 amino acids. The germline V gene encodes CDR1 SGHKS and CDR2 YYEKEE (reference sequence). The DNA for the CDR3 is TGTGCCAGCAGCGATTCCAGGGCCGGGGAAAACATTCAGTACTTC. Amino acid sequence: CASSDSRAGENIQYF.

V and J are TRBV4-2 and TRBJ1-3; D possibly corresponds to TRBD1 (5 bases). The V end lost 2 bases, the J end lost 2 bases, and 10 bases lay between the germline ends. Germline V gene lookup returns CDR1 LGHNA and CDR2 YNFKEQ. This CDR3 contains 15 residues. CDR3 sequence reads: CASSQRTGTGNTIYF. The CDR3 DNA reads as TGTGCCAGCAGCCAACGTACAGGTACTGGAAACACCATATATTTT.

The rearrangement links TRBV6-5 to TRBJ1-1; D perhaps matches TRBD1 (5 bases). This CDR3 is built from 15 residues. Germline CDR1 MNHEY, CDR2 SVGAGI. The ends were cut back, 6 bases at V and 2 bases at J, with 16 bases in the middle. In DNA form, the CDR3 reads TGTGCCAGCAGCCGCGGGGGTGGACTCAACACTGAAGCTTTCTTT. This encodes CASSRGGGLNTEAFF.

This chain joins TRBV5-1 and TRBJ2-3, with D possibly matching TRBD2 (6 bases). Germline assignment: CDR1 SGHRS and CDR2 YFSETQ. The CDR3 consists of 16 residues. Trimming removed 2 bases from V and 0 bases from J, with 13 bases in between. Here the CDR3 reads CASSFVREISTDTQYF. The DNA for the CDR3 is TGCGCCAGCAGCTTCGTCCGGGAGATAAGCACAGATACGCAGTATTTT.